This T cell receptor beta chain emerged from a study of T cell responses to AZD1222 COVID-19 vaccine. The study, taken as a whole, reports: It was only a handful of AZD1222 recipients who were seropositive at baseline. Mostly white British, mostly female donors; authors suggested clonal diversity may be underestimated. Spike as a whole was targeted by vaccine-associated CD4 TCRs, dominant at 160-218 and 743-854. Spike-specific TCR breadth and depth were elevated following two AZD1222 doses.

With regard to this clone: The antigen remains undetermined.

The protocol was immunoSEQ multiplex PCR, while the TCRdb copy is restricted to in-frame clones and leaves out a portion. The repertoire has approximately 180,000 clones, more than 90% of them found once; the top ten carry about 3.6%. The V segment lost 5 bases and the J segment 9 bases; nucleotides outside the gene matches: 9. Per germline, CDR1 SGHTA and CDR2 FQGNSA. The CDR3 loop spans 16 amino acids. The sequence derives from an adult who received the MenACWY meningococcal vaccine as a control. The starting material was peripheral blood, obtained 28 days after the second dose of the MenACWY control vaccine. The chain couples TRBV7-2 to TRBJ2-1, with 14 nucleotides matching TRBD2. The CDR3 is CASSPEGTSGRTEQFF. The CDR3 bases are TGTGCCAGCAGCCCTGAGGGGACTAGCGGGAGAACTGAGCAGTTCTTC. Full variable domain (missing parts from reference TRBV7-2 and TRBJ2-1): GAGVSQSPSNKVTEKGKDVELRCDPISGHTALYWYRQSLGQGLEFLIYFQGNSAPDKSGLPSDRFSAERTGGSVSTLTIQRTQQEDSAVYLCASSPEGTSGRTEQFFGPGTRLTVL.